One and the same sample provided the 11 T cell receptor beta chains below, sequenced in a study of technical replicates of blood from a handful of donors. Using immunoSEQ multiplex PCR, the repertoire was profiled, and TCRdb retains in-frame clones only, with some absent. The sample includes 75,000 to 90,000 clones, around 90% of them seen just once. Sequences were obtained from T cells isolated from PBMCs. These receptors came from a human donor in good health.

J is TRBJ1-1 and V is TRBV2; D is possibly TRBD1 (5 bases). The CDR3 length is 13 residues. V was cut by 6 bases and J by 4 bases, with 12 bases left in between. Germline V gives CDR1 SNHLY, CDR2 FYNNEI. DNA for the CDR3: TGTGCCAGCAGAGTAAGTAGGGGCACTGAAGCTTTCTTT. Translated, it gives CASRVSRGTEAFF. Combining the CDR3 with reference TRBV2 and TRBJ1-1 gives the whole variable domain EPEVTQTPSHQVTQMGQEVILRCVPISNHLYFYWYRQILGQKVEFLVSFYNNEISEKSEIFDDQFSVERPDGSNFTLKIRSTKLEDSAMYFCASRVSRGTEAFFGQGTRLTVV.

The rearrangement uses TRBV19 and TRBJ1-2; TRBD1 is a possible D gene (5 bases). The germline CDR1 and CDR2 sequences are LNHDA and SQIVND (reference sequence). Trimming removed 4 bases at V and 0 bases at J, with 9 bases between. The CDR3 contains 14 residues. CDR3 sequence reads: CASSTDTPNYGYTF. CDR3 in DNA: TGTGCCAGTAGTACGGACACACCTAACTATGGCTACACCTTC.

As DNA, the CDR3 is TGTGCCATCCTCAGGGGACTAGCGGGAAAGTTCGAGGACAATGAGCAGTTCTTC. This codes for CAILRGLAGKFEDNEQFF. The chain has TRBV25-1 and TRBJ2-1, with 13 bases aligning to TRBD2. V lost 10 bases to trimming and J lost 5 bases; unmatched junction nucleotides: 17. The CDR3 is made up of 18 amino acids. Germline V gene data show CDR1 as MGHDK and CDR2 as SYGVNS.

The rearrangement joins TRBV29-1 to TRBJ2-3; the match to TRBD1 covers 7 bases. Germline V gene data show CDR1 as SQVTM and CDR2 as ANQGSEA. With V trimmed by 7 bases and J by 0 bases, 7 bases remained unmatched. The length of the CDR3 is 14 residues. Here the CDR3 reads CSGRRGPSTDTQYF. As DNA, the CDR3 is TGCAGCGGAAGAAGGGGGCCCAGCACAGATACGCAGTATTTT.

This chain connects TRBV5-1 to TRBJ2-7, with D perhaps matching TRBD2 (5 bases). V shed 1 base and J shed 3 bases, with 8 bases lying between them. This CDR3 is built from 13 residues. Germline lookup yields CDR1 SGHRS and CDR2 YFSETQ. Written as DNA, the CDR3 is TGCGCCAGCAGCTTGCGGAGCGGCTACGAGCAGTACTTC. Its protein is CASSLRSGYEQYF.

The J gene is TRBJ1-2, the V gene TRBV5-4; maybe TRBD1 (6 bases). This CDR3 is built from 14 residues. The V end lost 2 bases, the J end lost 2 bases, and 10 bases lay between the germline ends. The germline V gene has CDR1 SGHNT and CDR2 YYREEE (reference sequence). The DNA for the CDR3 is TGTGCCAGCAGCTTTCAGGGGTCGAACTATGGCTACACCTTC. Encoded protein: CASSFQGSNYGYTF.

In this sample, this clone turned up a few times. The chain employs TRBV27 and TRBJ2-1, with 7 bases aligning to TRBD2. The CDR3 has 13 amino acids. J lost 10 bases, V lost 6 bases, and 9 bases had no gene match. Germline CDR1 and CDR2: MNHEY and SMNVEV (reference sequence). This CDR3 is CASRRAGVDEQFF. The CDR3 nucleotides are TGTGCCAGCAGGAGGGCGGGAGTTGACGAGCAGTTCTTC.

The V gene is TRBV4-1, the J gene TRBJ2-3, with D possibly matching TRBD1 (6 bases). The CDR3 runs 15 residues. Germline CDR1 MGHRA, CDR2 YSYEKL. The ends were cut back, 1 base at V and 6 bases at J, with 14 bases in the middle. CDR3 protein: CASSQARQVGDTQYF. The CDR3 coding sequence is TGCGCCAGCAGCCAAGCAAGACAGGTCGGGGATACGCAGTATTTT.

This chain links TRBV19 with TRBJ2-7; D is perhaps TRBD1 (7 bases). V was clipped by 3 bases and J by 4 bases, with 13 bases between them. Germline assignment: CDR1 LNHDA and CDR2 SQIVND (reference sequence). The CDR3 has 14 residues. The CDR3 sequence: CASSMTRGEYEQYF. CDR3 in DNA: TGTGCCAGTAGTATGACCAGGGGGGAATACGAGCAGTACTTC.

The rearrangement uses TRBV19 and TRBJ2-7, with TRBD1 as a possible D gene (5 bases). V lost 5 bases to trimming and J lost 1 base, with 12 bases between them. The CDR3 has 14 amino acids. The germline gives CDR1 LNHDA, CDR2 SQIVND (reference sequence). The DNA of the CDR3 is TGTGCCAGTAGTGACGGACATTTTTCCTACGAGCAGTACTTC. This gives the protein CASSDGHFSYEQYF.

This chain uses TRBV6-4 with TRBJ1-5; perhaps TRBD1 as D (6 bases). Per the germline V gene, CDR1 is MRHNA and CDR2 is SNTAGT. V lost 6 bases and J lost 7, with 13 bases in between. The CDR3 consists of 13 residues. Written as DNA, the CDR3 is TGTGCCAGCAGCCTGTTACAGGGACAGCCCCAGCATTTT. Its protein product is CASSLLQGQPQHF.